This record covers a single TCR beta chain. Its antigen is not known. TCRdb re-derived calls from the RT-PCR reads in MiXCR, one entry per CDR3 protein. Of roughly 570,000 distinct CDR3 sequences in the sample, around 15% were seen once. This sample is part of a study of response to subunit inactivated influenza vaccine. Regarding the study as a whole: It was suggested by the authors that few new T cells are recruited by each seasonal influenza vaccination.

Sample: PBMCs from blood, taken about 12 days after vaccination. This receptor was taken from a man aged 45-60 years who received an inactivated influenza vaccine.

The chain's CDR3 is CATSDPRTGANVLTF. The DNA of the CDR3 is TGTGCCACCAGTGATCCCCGGACAGGGGCCAACGTCCTGACTTTC. The rearrangement links TRBV24-1 to TRBJ2-6; D is perhaps TRBD1 (5 bases). Looked up from germline, CDR1 is KGHDR and CDR2 is SFDVKD. The CDR3 loop spans 15 amino acids. Trimming cost V 3 bases and J 4 bases, with 9 bases left between them.